Below, 26 T cell receptor beta chains from the same sample are listed, as sequenced in a study of control samples from healthy donors and cancer patients. Profiling relied on immunoSEQ multiplex PCR, and the TCRdb table lists in-frame clones only, not all of them. Of around 94,000 clones detected, more than 80% appear once; the ten largest clones hold roughly 1.5%. Sequenced: blood. The receptors were sampled from a woman in her 30s in good health.

This clone has more than one count but fewer than ten. The CDR3 DNA follows: TGTGCCAGCAGTGAAGCAAGGGGGATCACTGAAGCTTTCTTT. Its translation: CASSEARGITEAFF. The chain couples TRBV6-1 to TRBJ1-1; TRBD1 might be the D (6 bases). V was trimmed by 0 bases and J by 4 bases, leaving 9 bases between them. The germline V gene encodes CDR1 MNHNS and CDR2 SASEGT. The CDR3 consists of 14 residues.

The chain employs TRBV4-1 and TRBJ1-1; D is undetermined. Deletions cut 3 bases from V and 4 bases from J, with 15 bases between. CDR3 length: 15 amino acids. Germline V gene data show CDR1 as MGHRA and CDR2 as YSYEKL. Here the CDR3 DNA reads TGCGCCAGCAGCCAGCCCCTACGGGTATTCACTGAAGCTTTCTTT. This translates into CASSQPLRVFTEAFF.

The chain is built from TRBV5-6 and TRBJ2-5, with D unresolved. Germline V gene data show CDR1 as SGHDT and CDR2 as YYEEEE. CDR3 length equals 13 residues. V dropped 0 bases and J dropped 3 bases, with 6 bases sitting between them. DNA for the CDR3: TGTGCCAGCAGCTTGGTGATGAAAGAGACCCAGTACTTC. It specifies CASSLVMKETQYF.

This CDR3 reads CASSQEFGGGADTQYF. The DNA for the CDR3 is TGTGCCAGCAGCCAAGAGTTCGGTGGGGGAGCAGATACGCAGTATTTT. The genes are TRBV4-2 and TRBJ2-3; TRBD1 or TRBD2 may be the D gene (5 bases each). The CDR3 consists of 16 residues. Germline CDR1 LGHNA, CDR2 YNFKEQ. V was pared by 0 bases and J by 4 bases, with 14 bases between.

The chain has TRBV6-5 and TRBJ2-7; either TRBD1 or TRBD2 may supply D (5 bases each). V was shortened by 4 bases and J by 0 bases, with 13 bases between the two germline ends. CDR3 size: 15 residues. The V gene's germline CDR1 is MNHEY and CDR2 SVGAGI. The CDR3 reads CASSSRWGSSYEQYF. The CDR3 DNA sequence: TGTGCCAGCAGTTCTCGATGGGGGAGCTCCTACGAGCAGTACTTC.

The CDR3 sequence is CASSVGTGGKKLFF. DNA for the CDR3: TGTGCCAGCAGCGTAGGGACAGGGGGTAAAAAACTGTTTTTT. This chain uses TRBV9 with TRBJ1-4, with 10 positions matching TRBD1. Germline V gene data show CDR1 as SGDLS and CDR2 as YYNGEE. V dropped 0 bases and J dropped 9; count of bases not matched to a gene: 2. The CDR3 totals 14 residues.

The rearrangement links TRBV18 to TRBJ1-3; D uncertain. The CDR3 length is 14 residues. V was trimmed by 3 bases and J by 6 bases, leaving 12 bases between them. CDR1 KGHSH and CDR2 LQKENI come from the germline V gene. The CDR3 DNA reads as TGTGCCAGCTCACCGATGGTAACAACAAACACCATATATTTT. It codes for CASSPMVTTNTIYF.

The count of this clone is one. The V call is TRBV10-3, the J call TRBJ1-5; D perhaps matches TRBD1 (5 bases). Germline CDR1 ENHRY, CDR2 SYGVKD. V lost 3 bases, J lost 6 bases, and 6 bases lay in between. This CDR3 region has 12 residues. CDR3 region: CAISETGQPQHF. In nucleotides, the CDR3 is TGTGCCATCAGTGAAACAGGTCAGCCCCAGCATTTT.

V is TRBV27 and J is TRBJ2-1, with TRBD2 identical over 7 bases. Germline CDR1 and CDR2: MNHEY and SMNVEV (reference sequence). The CDR3 sequence is 14 residues long. V shed 4 bases, J shed 10 bases, and the junction held 10 bases outside the gene matches. The CDR3 DNA reads TGTGCCAGCAGTTCCGGACTAGGGGATAGAGAGCAGTTCTTC. It translates to CASSSGLGDREQFF.

This clone occurred once. The sample contains more than one DNA sequence encoding this CDR3. The chain uses TRBV14 and TRBJ2-5, with a weak D call TRBD2 (6 bases). V was clipped by 3 bases and J by 6 bases, with 11 bases between them. This CDR3 has 13 residues. Germline-derived CDR1 and CDR2 are SGHDN and FVKESK. For the CDR3, the DNA is TGTGCCAGCAGCCATCGGGACTTGAAGACCCAGTACTTC. Protein: CASSHRDLKTQYF.

The rearrangement links TRBV7-2 to TRBJ2-2; D is uncertain. The CDR3 has 13 amino acids. Trimming took 3 bases from V and 1 from J, leaving 3 bases between them. Germline V gene data show CDR1 as SGHTA and CDR2 as FQGNSA. This CDR3 is CASSFLNTGELFF. For the CDR3, the DNA is TGTGCCAGCAGCTTCCTGAACACCGGGGAGCTGTTTTTT.

The V gene is TRBV6-5, the J gene TRBJ1-6, with D possibly matching TRBD1 (5 bases). V lost 6 bases, J lost 7 bases, and 13 bases lay in between. Germline V gene data show CDR1 as MNHEY and CDR2 as SVGAGI. The CDR3 runs 14 residues. CDR3 in DNA: TGTGCCAGCAGCGACAGTATGGGAAATTCACCCCTCCACTTT. Protein: CASSDSMGNSPLHF.

This CDR3 reads CASSLLTDIFSGNTIYF. CDR3 bases: TGTGCCAGCTCACTCTTAACGGACATTTTCTCTGGAAACACCATATATTTT. This chain links TRBV18 with TRBJ1-3, with D perhaps matching TRBD1 (5 bases). This CDR3 region has 17 residues. The germline V gene has CDR1 KGHSH and CDR2 LQKENI. V was trimmed by 4 bases and J by 0 bases, leaving 16 bases between them.

This chain uses TRBV10-2 with TRBJ2-7; D tentatively reads TRBD1 or TRBD2 (5 bases each). Germline V gives CDR1 WSHSY, CDR2 SAAADI. The CDR3 has 14 residues. Trimming took 6 bases from V and 3 from J, leaving 15 bases between them. The CDR3 DNA follows: TGCGCCAGCAGGGACTGGGGGAAGGACTACGAGCAGTACTTC. The encoded protein is CASRDWGKDYEQYF.

The chain uses TRBV6-5 and TRBJ2-2; 7 positions agree with TRBD1. The CDR3 sequence is 15 residues long. Germline CDR1 is MNHEY and CDR2 is SVGAGI. V shed 5 bases, J shed 0 bases, and the junction held 3 bases outside the gene matches. The CDR3, as DNA: TGTGCCAGCAGTCCTGGACAGGCGAACACCGGGGAGCTGTTTTTT. Translating gives CASSPGQANTGELFF.

This chain links TRBV6-2 or TRBV6-3 with TRBJ1-2, with D possibly being TRBD1 (5 bases). Germline CDR1 reads MNHEY; CDR2 reads SVGEGT. The CDR3 is 13 residues long. V was clipped by 2 bases and J by 3 bases, with 7 bases between them. CDR3 in DNA: TGTGCCAGCAGTTACGTCAGGGACTATGGCTACACCTTC. This gives the protein CASSYVRDYGYTF.

This clone has just one count. The V gene is TRBV2, the J gene TRBJ2-1; 7 bases match TRBD1. The V gene end was trimmed by 5 bases and the J gene end by 4 bases; junction bases not matched to a gene: 2. This CDR3 contains 13 residues. Germline CDR1 SNHLY, CDR2 FYNNEI. The CDR3 protein is CASSRDRYNEQFF. DNA of the CDR3: TGTGCCAGCAGTAGGGACAGATACAATGAGCAGTTCTTC.

The CDR3 is CASSREQGGGNIQYF. CDR3 nucleotides: TGTGCCAGCAGCCGCGAACAGGGAGGTGGAAACATTCAGTACTTC. The rearrangement joins TRBV14 to TRBJ2-4; TRBD1 or TRBD2 may be the D gene (6 bases each). The ends were cut back, 4 bases at V and 6 bases at J, with 16 bases in the middle. Germline lookup yields CDR1 SGHDN and CDR2 FVKESK. This CDR3 spans 15 amino acids. Full variable domain (remainder filled in from reference TRBV14 and TRBJ2-4): EAGVTQFPSHSVIEKGQTVTLRCDPISGHDNLYWYRRVMGKEIKFLLHFVKESKQDESGMPNNRFLAERTGGTYSTLKVQPAELEDSGVYFCASSREQGGGNIQYFGAGTRLSVL.

J is TRBJ1-2 and V is TRBV29-1; 7 bases match TRBD1. The V gene end was trimmed by 7 bases and the J gene end by 4 bases; junction bases not matched to a gene: 3. The CDR3 has 11 amino acids. CDR1 is SQVTM, CDR2 ANQGSEA, per germline. The CDR3 DNA follows: TGCAGCGGGCGACAGGGCTATGGCTACACCTTC. Amino acids: CSGRQGYGYTF.

Worth noting for this clone: An end of the junction does not agree with germline; a read error may underlie this. V is TRBV5-1 and J is TRBJ2-1; TRBD1 agrees at 9 bases. Germline V gives CDR1 SGHRS, CDR2 YFSETQ. The CDR3 extends over 15 amino acids. The DNA of the CDR3 is TGCGCCGGCAGCTTCGGACAGGGGTCCTACAATGAGCAGTTCTTC. As protein: CAGSFGQGSYNEQFF.

The chain is built from TRBV9 and TRBJ1-2; weak D call: TRBD1 (5 bases). Germline V gene sequence: CDR1 SGDLS, CDR2 YYNGEE. The CDR3 length is 15 residues. Trimming shortened V by 2 bases and J by 6 bases, and 17 bases separated the two germline ends. The CDR3 coding sequence is TGTGCCAGCAGCGTGGGCCCACAGACAGCGCATGGCTACACCTTC. It is translated as CASSVGPQTAHGYTF. Using reference TRBV9 and TRBJ1-2 for the parts outside the CDR3, the full variable domain is DSGVTQTPKHLITATGQRVTLRCSPRSGDLSVYWYQQSLDQGLQFLIQYYNGEERAKGNILERFSAQQFPDLHSELNLSSLELGDSALYFCASSVGPQTAHGYTFGSGTRLTVV.

This rearrangement joins TRBV18 to TRBJ2-3; D is possibly TRBD2 (5 bases). CDR3 size: 13 residues. The V end was cut by 4 bases, the J end by 6 bases, with 11 bases between. In germline, CDR1 is KGHSH, CDR2 LQKENI. In DNA, the CDR3 is TGTGCCAGCTCACTGGGAGCTGTGGATACGCAGTATTTT. Protein: CASSLGAVDTQYF.

The rearrangement links TRBV12-3 or TRBV12-4 to TRBJ1-1; TRBD1 is a possible D gene (6 bases). Trimming removed 3 bases at V and 7 bases at J, with 9 bases between. This CDR3 contains 12 residues. The CDR3 loop is CASSFQGYEAFF. Here the CDR3 DNA reads TGTGCCAGCAGTTTTCAGGGGTATGAAGCTTTCTTT.

This clone showed up just once. This sequence joins TRBV10-3 and TRBJ2-6, with D perhaps matching TRBD1 (6 bases). The germline V gene has CDR1 ENHRY and CDR2 SYGVKD. Trimming cost V 2 bases and J 4 bases, with 27 bases left between them. The CDR3 covers 21 residues. The CDR3 loop is CAISEAYSPGTTPGGANVLTF. The CDR3 bases are TGTGCCATCAGTGAGGCATACAGTCCCGGGACAACACCAGGAGGGGCCAACGTCCTGACTTTC.

The rearrangement joins TRBV27 to TRBJ1-2; TRBD1 aligns across 8 bases. Per germline, CDR1 MNHEY and CDR2 SMNVEV (reference sequence). The V segment lost 6 bases and the J segment 4 bases; nucleotides outside the gene matches: 7. The CDR3 has 14 amino acids. In DNA form, the CDR3 reads TGTGCCAGCAGGGAGGACAGGGAGACCTATGGCTACACCTTC. Its translation is CASREDRETYGYTF.

The DNA of the CDR3 is TGTGCCACCAGTGGGCAGGGGTTTGGCAATCAGCCCCAGCATTTT. Protein: CATSGQGFGNQPQHF. The chain joins TRBV24-1 to TRBJ1-5, with D maybe TRBD1 (6 bases). This CDR3 comprises 15 residues. CDR1 and CDR2 from the germline V gene are KGHDR and SFDVKD. Trimming pared 5 bases from V and 2 bases from J, leaving 12 bases between.